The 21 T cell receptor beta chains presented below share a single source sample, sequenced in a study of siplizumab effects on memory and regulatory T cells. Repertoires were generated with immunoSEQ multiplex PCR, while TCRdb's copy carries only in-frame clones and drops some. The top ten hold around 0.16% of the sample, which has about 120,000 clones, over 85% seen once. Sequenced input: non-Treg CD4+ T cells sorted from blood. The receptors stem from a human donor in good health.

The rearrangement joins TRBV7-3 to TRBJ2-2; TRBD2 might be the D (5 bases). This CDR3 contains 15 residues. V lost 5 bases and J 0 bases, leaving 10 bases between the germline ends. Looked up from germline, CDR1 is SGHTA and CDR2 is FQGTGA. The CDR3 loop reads CASSLLGPNTGELFF. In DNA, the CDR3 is TGTGCCAGCAGCCTACTAGGCCCGAACACCGGGGAGCTGTTTTTT.

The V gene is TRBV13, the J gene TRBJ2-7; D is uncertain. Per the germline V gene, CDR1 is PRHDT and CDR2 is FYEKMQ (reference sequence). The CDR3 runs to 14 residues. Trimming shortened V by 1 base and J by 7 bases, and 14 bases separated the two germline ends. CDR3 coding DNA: TGTGCCAGCAGCTTAGAGAGGCCGCCGGTGGAGCAGTACTTC. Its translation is CASSLERPPVEQYF.

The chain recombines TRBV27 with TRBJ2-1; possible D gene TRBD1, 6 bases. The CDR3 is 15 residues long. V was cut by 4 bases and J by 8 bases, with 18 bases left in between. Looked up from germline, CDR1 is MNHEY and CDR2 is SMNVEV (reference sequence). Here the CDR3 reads CASSSPGVARDEQFF. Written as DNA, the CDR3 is TGTGCCAGCAGTTCCCCAGGGGTAGCCCGAGATGAGCAGTTCTTC.

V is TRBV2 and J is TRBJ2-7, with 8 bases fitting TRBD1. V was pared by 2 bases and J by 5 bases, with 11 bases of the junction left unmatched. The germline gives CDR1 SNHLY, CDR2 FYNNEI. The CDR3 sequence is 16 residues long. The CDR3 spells CASSERRTGPLHEQYF. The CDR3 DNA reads TGTGCCAGCAGTGAACGTAGGACAGGGCCTTTACACGAGCAGTACTTC.

Here the CDR3 reads CASSLARVSTDTQYF. In DNA, the CDR3 is TGTGCCAGCAGCTTAGCGCGGGTCTCCACAGATACGCAGTATTTT. The rearrangement uses TRBV7-8 and TRBJ2-3, with a weak D call TRBD2 (5 bases). Trimming stripped 0 bases from V and 2 bases from J, with 9 bases between. The CDR3 totals 15 residues. From germline, CDR1 is SGHVS and CDR2 FQNEAQ.

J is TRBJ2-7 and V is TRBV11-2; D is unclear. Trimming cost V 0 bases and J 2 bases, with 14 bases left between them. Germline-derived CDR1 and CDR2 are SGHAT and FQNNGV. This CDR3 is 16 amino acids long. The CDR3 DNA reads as TGTGCCAGCAGCTTAGAGATTGCCGGCCCTCCCTACGAGCAGTACTTC. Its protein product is CASSLEIAGPPYEQYF.

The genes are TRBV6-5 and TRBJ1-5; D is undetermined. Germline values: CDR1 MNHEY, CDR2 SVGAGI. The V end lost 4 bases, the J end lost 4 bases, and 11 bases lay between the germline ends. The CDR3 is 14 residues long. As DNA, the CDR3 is TGTGCCAGCAGTTCCCCAGACACAAATCAGCCCCAGCATTTT. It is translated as CASSSPDTNQPQHF.

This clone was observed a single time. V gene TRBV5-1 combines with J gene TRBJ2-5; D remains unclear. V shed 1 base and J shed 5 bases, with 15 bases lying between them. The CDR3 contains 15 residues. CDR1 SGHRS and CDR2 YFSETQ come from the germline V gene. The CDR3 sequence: CASSLPATNLETQYF. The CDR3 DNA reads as TGCGCCAGCAGCTTGCCCGCGACCAATCTTGAGACCCAGTACTTC.

The CDR3 bases are TGTGCCAGCAGCGTTCACGAAATACTGAACACTGAAGCTTTCTTT. This codes for CASSVHEILNTEAFF. V is TRBV6-1 and J is TRBJ1-1, with unresolved D. This CDR3 comprises 15 residues. Germline V gives CDR1 MNHNS, CDR2 SASEGT. Between the trimmed V and J ends, which lost 6 bases and 0 bases, there was a span of 14 bases.

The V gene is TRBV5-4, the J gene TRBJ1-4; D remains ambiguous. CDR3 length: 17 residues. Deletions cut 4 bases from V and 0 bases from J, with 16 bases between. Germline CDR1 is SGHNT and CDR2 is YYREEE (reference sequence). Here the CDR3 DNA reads TGTGCCAGCAGCCAGGCCGGACCGGCAGCAACTAATGAAAAACTGTTTTTT. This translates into CASSQAGPAATNEKLFF.

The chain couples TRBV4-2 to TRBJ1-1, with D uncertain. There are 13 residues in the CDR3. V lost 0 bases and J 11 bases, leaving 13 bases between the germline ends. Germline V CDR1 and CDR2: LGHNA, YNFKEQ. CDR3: CASSQDQVKWAFF. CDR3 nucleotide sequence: TGTGCCAGCAGCCAAGATCAGGTTAAATGGGCTTTCTTT.

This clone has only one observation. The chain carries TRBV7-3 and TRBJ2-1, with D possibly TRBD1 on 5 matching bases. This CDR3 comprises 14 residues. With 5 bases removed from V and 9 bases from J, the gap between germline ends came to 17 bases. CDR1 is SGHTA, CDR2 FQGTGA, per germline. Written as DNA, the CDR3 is TGTGCCAGCAGCCTCTCAGGGCCCGCCAGTGAGCAGTTCTTC. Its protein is CASSLSGPASEQFF.

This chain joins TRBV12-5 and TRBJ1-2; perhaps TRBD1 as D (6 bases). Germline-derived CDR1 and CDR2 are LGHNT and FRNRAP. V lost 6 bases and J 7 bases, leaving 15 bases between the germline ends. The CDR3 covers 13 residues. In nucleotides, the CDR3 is TGTGCTAGTGGACTACAGGGCTTGGGTGGCTACACCTTC. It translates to CASGLQGLGGYTF.

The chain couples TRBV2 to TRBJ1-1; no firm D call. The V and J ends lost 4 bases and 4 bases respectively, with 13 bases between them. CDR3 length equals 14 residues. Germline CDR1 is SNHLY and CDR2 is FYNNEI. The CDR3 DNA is TGTGCCAGCAGTGCGCTGGCCTTAGCCACTGAAGCTTTCTTT. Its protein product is CASSALALATEAFF.

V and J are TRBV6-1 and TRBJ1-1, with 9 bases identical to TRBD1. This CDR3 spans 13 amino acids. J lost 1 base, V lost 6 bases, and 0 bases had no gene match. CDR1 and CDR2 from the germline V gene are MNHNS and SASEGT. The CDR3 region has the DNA TGTGCCAGCAGACAGGGGGCGAACACTGAAGCTTTCTTT. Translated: CASRQGANTEAFF.

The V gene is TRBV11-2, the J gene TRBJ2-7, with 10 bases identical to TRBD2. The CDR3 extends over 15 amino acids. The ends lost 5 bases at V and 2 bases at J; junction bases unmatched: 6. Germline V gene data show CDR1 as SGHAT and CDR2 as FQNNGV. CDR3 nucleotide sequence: TGTGCCAGCAGCCGCACTAGCGGGGATACCTACGAGCAGTACTTC. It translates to CASSRTSGDTYEQYF.

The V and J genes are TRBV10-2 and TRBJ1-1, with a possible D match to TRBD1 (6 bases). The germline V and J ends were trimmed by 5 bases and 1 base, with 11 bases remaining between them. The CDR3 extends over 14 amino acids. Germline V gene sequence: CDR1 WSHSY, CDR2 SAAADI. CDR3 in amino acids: CASSWGPRNTEAFF. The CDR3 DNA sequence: TGCGCCAGCAGTTGGGGGCCGCGGAACACTGAAGCTTTCTTT.

CDR3 protein: CAISDASGRTVHNEQFF. CDR3 nucleotides: TGTGCCATCAGTGATGCTAGCGGGCGGACCGTCCACAATGAGCAGTTCTTC. This sequence joins TRBV10-3 and TRBJ2-1, with 8 bases aligning to TRBD2. Looked up from germline, CDR1 is ENHRY and CDR2 is SYGVKD. The CDR3 covers 17 residues. J lost 5 bases, V lost 3 bases, and 12 bases had no gene match.

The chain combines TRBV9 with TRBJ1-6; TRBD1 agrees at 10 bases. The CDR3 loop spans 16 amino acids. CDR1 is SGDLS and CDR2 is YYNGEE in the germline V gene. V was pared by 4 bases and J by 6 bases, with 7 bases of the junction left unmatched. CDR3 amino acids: CASSPRTGGSNSPLHF. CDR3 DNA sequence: TGTGCCAGCAGCCCGCGGACAGGGGGAAGTAATTCACCCCTCCACTTT.

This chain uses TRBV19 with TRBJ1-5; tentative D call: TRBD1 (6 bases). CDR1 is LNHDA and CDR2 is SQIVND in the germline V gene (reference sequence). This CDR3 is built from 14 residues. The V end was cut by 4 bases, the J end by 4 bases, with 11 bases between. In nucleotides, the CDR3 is TGTGCCAGTAGTACCCAGGGGTCAAATCAGCCCCAGCATTTT. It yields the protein CASSTQGSNQPQHF.

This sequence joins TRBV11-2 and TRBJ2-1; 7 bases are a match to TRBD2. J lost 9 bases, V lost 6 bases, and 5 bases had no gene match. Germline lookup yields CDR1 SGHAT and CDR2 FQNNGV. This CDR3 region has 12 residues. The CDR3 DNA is TGTGCCAGCAGGGAAGCGGGGACTGAGCAGTTCTTC. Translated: CASREAGTEQFF. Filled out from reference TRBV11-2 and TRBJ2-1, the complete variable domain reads EAGVAQSPRYKIIEKRQSVAFWCNPISGHATLYWYQQILGQGPKLLIQFQNNGVVDDSQLPKDRFSAERLKGVDSTLKIQPAKLEDSAVYLCASREAGTEQFFGPGTRLTVL.